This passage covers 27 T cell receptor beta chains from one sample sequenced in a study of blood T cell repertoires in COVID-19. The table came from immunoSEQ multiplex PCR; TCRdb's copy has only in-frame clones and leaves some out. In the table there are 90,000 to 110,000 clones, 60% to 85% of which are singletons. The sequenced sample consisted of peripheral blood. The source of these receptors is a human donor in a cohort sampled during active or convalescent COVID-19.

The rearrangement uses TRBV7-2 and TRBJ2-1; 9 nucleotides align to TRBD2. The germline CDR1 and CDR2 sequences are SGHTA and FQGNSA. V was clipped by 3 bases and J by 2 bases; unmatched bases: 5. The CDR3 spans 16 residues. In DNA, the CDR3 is TGTGCCAGCAGCTTCCTGAGCGGGGGGCCCTACAATGAGCAGTTCTTC. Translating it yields CASSFLSGGPYNEQFF.

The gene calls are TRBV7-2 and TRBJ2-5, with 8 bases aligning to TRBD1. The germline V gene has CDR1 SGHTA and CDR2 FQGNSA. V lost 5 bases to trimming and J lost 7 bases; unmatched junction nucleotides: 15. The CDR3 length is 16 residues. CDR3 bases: TGTGCCAGCAGCCAGCACGGACAGGGTTTTTTAGGGACCCAGTACTTC. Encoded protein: CASSQHGQGFLGTQYF.

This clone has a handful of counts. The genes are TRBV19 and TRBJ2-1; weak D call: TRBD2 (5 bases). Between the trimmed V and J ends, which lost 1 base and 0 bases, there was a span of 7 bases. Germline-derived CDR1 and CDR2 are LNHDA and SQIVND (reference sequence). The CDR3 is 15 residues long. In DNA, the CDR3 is TGTGCCAGTAGTATAGCGGGGAGCTCCTACAATGAGCAGTTCTTC. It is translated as CASSIAGSSYNEQFF.

CDR3 DNA: TGTGCCAGTTGTACAGGGGTAGATCAGCCCCAGCATTTT. Translated: CASCTGVDQPQHF. V and J are TRBV19 and TRBJ1-5; 7 bases map to TRBD1. V shed 8 bases and J 5 bases; nucleotides not matched to a gene: 6. The CDR3 totals 13 residues. The germline V gene has CDR1 LNHDA and CDR2 SQIVND (reference sequence).

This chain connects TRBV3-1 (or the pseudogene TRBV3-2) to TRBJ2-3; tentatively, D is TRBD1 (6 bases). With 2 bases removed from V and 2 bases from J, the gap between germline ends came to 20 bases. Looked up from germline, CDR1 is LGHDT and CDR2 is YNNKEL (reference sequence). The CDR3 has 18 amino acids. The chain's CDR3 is CASSQSRWGRRVTDTQYF. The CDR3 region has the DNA TGTGCCAGCAGCCAATCAAGATGGGGGCGAAGAGTCACAGATACGCAGTATTTT.

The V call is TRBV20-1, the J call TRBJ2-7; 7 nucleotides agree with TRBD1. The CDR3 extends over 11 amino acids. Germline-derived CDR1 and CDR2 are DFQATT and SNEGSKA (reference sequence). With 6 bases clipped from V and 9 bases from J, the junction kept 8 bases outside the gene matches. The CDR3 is CSANHRGWQYF. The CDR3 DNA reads TGCAGTGCGAACCACAGGGGATGGCAGTACTTC.

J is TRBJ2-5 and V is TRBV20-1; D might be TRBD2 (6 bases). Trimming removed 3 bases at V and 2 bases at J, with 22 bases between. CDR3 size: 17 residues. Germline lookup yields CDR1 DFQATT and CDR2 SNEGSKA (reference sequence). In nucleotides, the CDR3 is TGCAGTGCTAGTCCCGTAAACCCCCGTAGCGGACAAGAGACCCAGTACTTC. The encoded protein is CSASPVNPRSGQETQYF.

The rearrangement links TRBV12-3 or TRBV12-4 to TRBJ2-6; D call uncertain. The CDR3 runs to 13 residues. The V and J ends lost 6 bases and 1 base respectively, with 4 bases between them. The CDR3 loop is CASSNSGANVLTF. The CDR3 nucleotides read TGTGCCAGCAGCAATTCTGGGGCCAACGTCCTGACTTTC.

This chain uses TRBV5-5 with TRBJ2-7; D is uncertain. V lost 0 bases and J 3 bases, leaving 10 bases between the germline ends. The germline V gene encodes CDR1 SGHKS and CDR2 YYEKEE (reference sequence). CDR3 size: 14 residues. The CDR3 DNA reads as TGTGCCAGCAGCTTGGTCAGCAGAGGCTACGAGCAGTACTTC. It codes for CASSLVSRGYEQYF. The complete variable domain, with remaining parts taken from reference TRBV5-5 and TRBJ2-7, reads DAGVTQSPTHLIKTRGQQVTLRCSPISGHKSVSWYQQVLGQGPQFIFQYYEKEERGRGNFPDRFSARQFPNYSSELNVNALLLGDSALYLCASSLVSRGYEQYFGPGTRLTVT.

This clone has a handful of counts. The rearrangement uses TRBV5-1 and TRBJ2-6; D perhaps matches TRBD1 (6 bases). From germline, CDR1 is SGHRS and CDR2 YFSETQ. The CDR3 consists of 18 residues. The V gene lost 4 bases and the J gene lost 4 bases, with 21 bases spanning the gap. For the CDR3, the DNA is TGCGCCAGCAGCACAAGACCCAGGGGCCTCCTGGGGGCCAACGTCCTGACTTTC. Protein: CASSTRPRGLLGANVLTF.

CDR3 loop: CASSQDRVPNYGYTF. CDR3 bases: TGCGCCAGCAGCCAAGATCGAGTGCCGAACTATGGCTACACCTTC. The chain is built from TRBV4-3 and TRBJ1-2; D is uncertain. V was cut by 0 bases and J by 2 bases, with 10 bases left in between. This CDR3 region has 15 residues. The germline CDR1 and CDR2 sequences are LGHNA and YSLEER.

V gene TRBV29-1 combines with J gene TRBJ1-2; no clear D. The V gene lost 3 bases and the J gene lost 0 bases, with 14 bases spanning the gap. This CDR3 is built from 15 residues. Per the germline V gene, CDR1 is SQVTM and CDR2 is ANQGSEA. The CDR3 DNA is TGCAGCGTTGAGGCAACAGCTACAGCTAACTATGGCTACACCTTC. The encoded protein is CSVEATATANYGYTF.

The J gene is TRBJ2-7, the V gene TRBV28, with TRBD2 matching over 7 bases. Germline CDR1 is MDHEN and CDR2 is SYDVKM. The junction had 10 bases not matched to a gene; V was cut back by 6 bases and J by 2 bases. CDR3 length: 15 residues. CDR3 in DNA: TGTGCCAGCAGCACCCCTTCGGGAGGCGCCTACGAGCAGTACTTC. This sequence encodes CASSTPSGGAYEQYF.

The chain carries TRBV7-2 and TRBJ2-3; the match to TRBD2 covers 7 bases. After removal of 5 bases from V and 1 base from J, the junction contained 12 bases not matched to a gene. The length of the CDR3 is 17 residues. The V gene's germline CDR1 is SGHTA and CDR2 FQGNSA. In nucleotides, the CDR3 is TGTGCCAGCAGCGGATCGAGCGGGGCCCCTGGCACAGATACGCAGTATTTT. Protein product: CASSGSSGAPGTDTQYF.

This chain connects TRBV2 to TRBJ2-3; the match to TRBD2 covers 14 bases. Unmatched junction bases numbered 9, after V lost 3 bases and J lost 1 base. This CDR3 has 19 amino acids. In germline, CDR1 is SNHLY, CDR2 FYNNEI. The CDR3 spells CASSDSTSGRAGGTDTQYF. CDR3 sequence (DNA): TGTGCCAGCAGTGACTCGACTAGCGGGAGGGCGGGTGGCACAGATACGCAGTATTTT.

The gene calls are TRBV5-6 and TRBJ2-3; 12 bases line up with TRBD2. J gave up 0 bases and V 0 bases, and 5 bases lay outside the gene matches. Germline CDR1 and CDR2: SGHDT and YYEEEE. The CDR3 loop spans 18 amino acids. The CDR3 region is CASSLGLAGGYSTDTQYF. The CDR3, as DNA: TGTGCCAGCAGCTTGGGTCTAGCGGGGGGGTATAGCACAGATACGCAGTATTTT. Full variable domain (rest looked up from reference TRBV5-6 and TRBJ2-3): DAGVTQSPTHLIKTRGQQVTLRCSPKSGHDTVSWYQQALGQGPQFIFQYYEEEERQRGNFPDRFSGHQFPNYSSELNVNALLLGDSALYLCASSLGLAGGYSTDTQYFGPGTRLTVL.

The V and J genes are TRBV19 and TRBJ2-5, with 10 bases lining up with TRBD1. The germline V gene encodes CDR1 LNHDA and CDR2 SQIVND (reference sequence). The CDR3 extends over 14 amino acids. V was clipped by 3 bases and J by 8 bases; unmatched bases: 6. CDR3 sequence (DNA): TGTGCCAGTAGTATCGGACAGGGGGTAGGAACCCAGTACTTC. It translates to CASSIGQGVGTQYF.

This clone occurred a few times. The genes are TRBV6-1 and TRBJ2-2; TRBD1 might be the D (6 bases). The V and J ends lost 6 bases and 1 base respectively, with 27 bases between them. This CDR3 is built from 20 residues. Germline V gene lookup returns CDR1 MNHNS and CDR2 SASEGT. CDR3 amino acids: CASREKWGQTNMKNTGELFF. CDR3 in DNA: TGTGCCAGCAGAGAAAAATGGGGACAAACGAATATGAAGAACACCGGGGAGCTGTTTTTT.

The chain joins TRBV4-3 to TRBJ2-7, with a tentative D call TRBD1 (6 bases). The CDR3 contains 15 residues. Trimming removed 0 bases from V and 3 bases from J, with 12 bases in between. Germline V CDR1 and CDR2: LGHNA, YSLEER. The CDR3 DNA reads TGCGCCAGCAGCCAAGAGGGGGCGCGTGACTACGAGCAGTACTTC. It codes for CASSQEGARDYEQYF.

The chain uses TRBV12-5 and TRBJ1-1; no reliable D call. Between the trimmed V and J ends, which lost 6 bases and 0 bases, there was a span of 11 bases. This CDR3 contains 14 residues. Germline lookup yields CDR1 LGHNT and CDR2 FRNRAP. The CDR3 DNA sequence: TGTGCTAGTGGGTACACAGCCGTGAACACTGAAGCTTTCTTT. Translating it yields CASGYTAVNTEAFF.

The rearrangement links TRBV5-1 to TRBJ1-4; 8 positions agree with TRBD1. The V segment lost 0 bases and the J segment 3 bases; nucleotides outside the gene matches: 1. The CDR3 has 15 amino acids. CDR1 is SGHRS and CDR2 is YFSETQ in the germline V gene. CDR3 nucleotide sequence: TGCGCCAGCAGCTTGGCAGGGGGCCCTAATGAAAAACTGTTTTTT. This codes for CASSLAGGPNEKLFF. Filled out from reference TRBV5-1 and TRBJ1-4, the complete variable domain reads KAGVTQTPRYLIKTRGQQVTLSCSPISGHRSVSWYQQTPGQGLQFLFEYFSETQRNKGNFPGRFSGRQFSNSRSEMNVSTLELGDSALYLCASSLAGGPNEKLFFGSGTQLSVL.

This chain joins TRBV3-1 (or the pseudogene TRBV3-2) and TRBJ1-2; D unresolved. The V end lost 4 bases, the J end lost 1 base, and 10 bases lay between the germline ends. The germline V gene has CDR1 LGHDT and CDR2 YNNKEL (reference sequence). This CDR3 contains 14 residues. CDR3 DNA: TGTGCCAGCAGCCTTGAGCTCGATAACTATGGCTACACCTTC. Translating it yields CASSLELDNYGYTF.

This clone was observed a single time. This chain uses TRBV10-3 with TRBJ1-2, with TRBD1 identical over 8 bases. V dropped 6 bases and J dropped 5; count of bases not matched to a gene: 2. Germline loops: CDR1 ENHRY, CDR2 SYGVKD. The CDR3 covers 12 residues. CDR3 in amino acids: CAIRGQDYGYTF. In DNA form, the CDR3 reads TGTGCCATCAGGGGACAGGATTATGGCTACACCTTC.

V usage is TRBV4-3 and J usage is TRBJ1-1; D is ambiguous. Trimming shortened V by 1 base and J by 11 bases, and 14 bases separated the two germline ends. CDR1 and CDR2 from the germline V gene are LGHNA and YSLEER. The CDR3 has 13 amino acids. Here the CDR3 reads CASSQGLSTGAFF. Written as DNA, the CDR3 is TGCGCCAGCAGCCAAGGTTTGTCGACTGGGGCTTTCTTT.

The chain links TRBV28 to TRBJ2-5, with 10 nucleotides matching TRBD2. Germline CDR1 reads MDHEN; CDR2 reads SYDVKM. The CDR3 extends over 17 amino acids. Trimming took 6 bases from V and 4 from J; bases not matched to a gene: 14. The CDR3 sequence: CASSSPTLAGVGETQYF. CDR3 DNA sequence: TGTGCCAGCAGCTCACCCACTCTAGCGGGAGTAGGAGAGACCCAGTACTTC. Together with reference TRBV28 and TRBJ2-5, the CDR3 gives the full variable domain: DVKVTQSSRYLVKRTGEKVFLECVQDMDHENMFWYRQDPGLGLRLIYFSYDVKMKEKGDIPEGYSVSREKKERFSLILESASTNQTSMYLCASSSPTLAGVGETQYFGPGTRLLVL.

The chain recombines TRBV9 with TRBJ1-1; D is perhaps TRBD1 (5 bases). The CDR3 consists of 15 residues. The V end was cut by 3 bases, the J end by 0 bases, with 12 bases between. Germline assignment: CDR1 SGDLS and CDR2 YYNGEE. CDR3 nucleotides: TGTGCCAGCAGCGAGGCGGGGGGGATGAACACTGAAGCTTTCTTT. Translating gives CASSEAGGMNTEAFF.

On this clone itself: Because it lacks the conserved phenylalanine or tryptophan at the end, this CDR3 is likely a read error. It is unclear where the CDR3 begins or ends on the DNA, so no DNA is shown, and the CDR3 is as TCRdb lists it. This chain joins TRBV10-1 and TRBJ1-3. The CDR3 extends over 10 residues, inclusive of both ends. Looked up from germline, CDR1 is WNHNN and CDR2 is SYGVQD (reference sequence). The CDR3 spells CASRGEGPNG.